This T cell receptor beta chain was sequenced for a study of Tregs in tolerant kidney transplant recipients. The study, taken as a whole, reports: Biological reproducibility was not directly addressed in this study. Antigen-driven expansion was suggested because donor-specific Tregs expanded more than all Tregs in tolerant patients.

V lost 0 bases to trimming and J lost 5 bases, with 14 bases between them. Germline V gene lookup returns CDR1 DFQATT and CDR2 SNEGSKA (reference sequence). The length of the CDR3 is 14 residues. Thawed PBMCs were FACS-sorted into unstimulated CD4+CD25+CD127- regulatory T cells, CD4+CD25- non-regulatory cells, CD4 and CD8 cells. For this clone: Its antigen is as yet unknown. The CDR3 is cut off 3 residues early in the read; its end comes from the germline J gene.

Sequencing used immunoSEQ multiplex PCR; TCRdb keeps in-frame clones, though not all of them. This sample's table reports tens of thousands of clones. J is TRBJ2-7 and V is TRBV20-1, with D maybe TRBD1 (6 bases). The source was CD4+ T cells from blood, collected before the transplant. This sequence was found in a human donor who received a combined kidney and bone marrow transplant. The covered CDR3 bases are TGCAGTGCTAGAGATGGGATTGGGGGCCACGAG. Protein sequence: CSARDGIGGHE. The CDR3 in its entirety is CSARDGIGGHEQYF.